Following are 10 T cell receptor beta chains from one sample sequenced in a study of CXCR3-negative and CXCR3-positive naive CD8 T cells. No antigen is known for these receptors. All TRB cDNA libraries came from 5' RACE performed with UMI labels. TCRdb reanalyzed the 5' RACE reads and collapses them to one entry per CDR3 protein, without DNA. The sample has about 130,000 distinct CDR3 sequences. Study findings and constraints: CXCR3-expressing naive cells carried TRB CDR3s more hydrophobic than those of CXCR3-negative naive cells.

The sequencing sample was made of naive CXCR3+ CD8+ T cells from blood. Regarding subset: CD45RO-CCR7+CD27+CD95- naive CD8+ T cells expressing CXCR3 (TNR3+). These receptors were obtained from a human donor in good health. Some clones in this sample may be carry-over from other donors' samples.

The chain recombines TRBV6-6 with TRBJ2-3. The CDR3 covers 12 residues. In germline, CDR1 is MNHNY, CDR2 SVGAGI (reference sequence). This CDR3 is CASSVLRDTQYF.

The chain employs TRBV20-1 and TRBJ1-1; TCRdb selects TRBD1, and the lack of DNA leaves this call unchecked. CDR1 is DFQATT and CDR2 is SNEGSKA in the germline V gene (reference sequence). This CDR3 spans 14 amino acids. CDR3 in amino acids: CSAREPGQGTEAFF.

V gene TRBV4-1 combines with J gene TRBJ2-5; TCRdb returns TRBD1, unconfirmable since there is no DNA. The germline CDR1 and CDR2 sequences are MGHRA and YSYEKL. The CDR3 sequence is 17 residues long. CDR3: CASSQGHLQGVGETQYF.

The chain is built from TRBV13 and TRBJ1-6. The CDR3 consists of 16 residues. Looked up from germline, CDR1 is PRHDT and CDR2 is FYEKMQ (reference sequence). Here the CDR3 reads CASSPEGSSYNSPLHF.

The chain carries TRBV7-6 and TRBJ2-5; as DNA is missing, the TRBD2 call by TCRdb cannot be tested. Looked up from germline, CDR1 is SGHVS and CDR2 is FNYEAQ. The CDR3 runs 17 residues. CDR3 sequence: CASSLVAGGPVQETQCF.

CDR3 in amino acids: CASSQQGEKLFF. The chain combines TRBV4-1 with TRBJ1-4. CDR1 is MGHRA, CDR2 YSYEKL, per germline. The CDR3 sequence is 12 residues long.

The CDR3 here is CASTLLGTGDYNEQFF. The chain employs TRBV27 and TRBJ2-1; checking the TCRdb D call of TRBD1 is not possible without DNA. The CDR3 has 16 amino acids. Germline-derived CDR1 and CDR2 are MNHEY and SMNVEV (reference sequence).

The J gene is TRBJ1-1, the V gene TRBV12-3 or TRBV12-4; the TRBD1 assignment by TCRdb is unverifiable without DNA. The CDR3 runs 12 residues. The CDR3 sequence is CASSSSPGEAFF.

The chain couples TRBV29-1 to TRBJ1-1. The length of the CDR3 is 12 residues. The germline CDR1 and CDR2 sequences are SQVTM and ANQGSEA. CDR3 region: CSVEDGNTEAFF.

J is TRBJ2-1 and V is TRBV7-9. CDR3 length: 14 amino acids. In germline, CDR1 is SEHNR, CDR2 FQNEAQ (reference sequence). The CDR3 loop is CASSLEYRLNEQFF.